This T cell receptor beta chain was recovered during a study of shared clonotypes between healthy human individuals. Trimming left V 4 bases short and J 7 bases short, with 21 bases between. Germline lookup yields CDR1 SGHDT and CDR2 YYEEEE. The CDR3 runs to 16 residues. Researchers divided each subset's genomic DNA evenly across several immunoSEQ plates. Profiled with immunoSEQ multiplex PCR; TCRdb holds only in-frame clones, not every one. Found here are 2 million to 2.5 million clones, 85% to 95% of them singletons; the top ten hold 0.37%. The rearrangement uses TRBV5-6 and TRBJ2-1, with a possible D match to TRBD2 (6 bases). The sequence was collected from a man aged 18 to 35 in good health. Some clones in this sample may be carry-over from other donors' samples. Sequences were obtained from naive CD4+ T cells from PBMCs. Subset meaning: CD45RA+ positively selected. CDR3: CASSLSSRRLVNEQFF. The CDR3 nucleotides are TGTGCCAGCAGCCTTTCTAGCCGGCGACTAGTGAATGAGCAGTTCTTC.